This TCR beta chain was retrieved from a study of T cells in Graves' hyperthyroidism and ophthalmopathy. This clonotype was observed once. The antigen remains undetermined. Just one base apart from a much larger clone, this may be a read error. The conserved closing phenylalanine or tryptophan is absent in this CDR3, likely reflecting a read error. V lost 2 bases, J lost 6 bases, and 12 bases stayed unmatched. Germline CDR1 reads SQVTM; CDR2 reads ANQGSEA. The CDR3 loop spans 15 amino acids. Exclusion of patients followed from uncontrolled infection, other autoimmune disease, pregnancy or lactation. PBMCs stemmed from around 9.3 ml fresh peripheral blood. Study results and limitations: Ophthalmopathy was predicted by the model a median of about 6.7 months ahead of onset. Among thyroid clonotypes expanded above 0.001, most also appeared in blood.

The investigators amplified TCR beta CDR3 regions from RNA transcripts. An initial round of RT-PCR targeting the TCR CDR3 relied on the HTBI primer set. In TCRdb, the multiplex PCR reads were re-called with MiXCR into one record per CDR3 protein. This table holds approximately 630,000 distinct CDR3 sequences, around 15% found once. The specimen was blood. J is TRBJ1-1 and V is TRBV29-1; 7 nucleotides line up with TRBD1. The clonotype was recovered from a woman between 25 and 40 years old with Graves' hyperthyroidism. This CDR3 is CSVEPGGRRLSEAFL. For the CDR3, the DNA is TGCAGCGTTGAACCAGGGGGACGGAGATTATCTGAAGCTTTCCTT.